Included here is one T cell receptor beta chain sequence, with context. CDR1 and CDR2 from the germline V gene are SGHRS and YFSETQ. The CDR3 is 13 residues long. This entry is derived from a study of monozygotic twins with inflammatory bowel disease. TCRdb re-called the 5' RACE reads and gives one entry per CDR3 protein, without DNA. Here the sample table reports hundreds of thousands of distinct CDR3 sequences. The receptor comes from a human donor with ulcerative colitis or Crohn's disease, or a healthy co-twin of an affected twin (not recorded which). The chain carries TRBV5-1 and TRBJ2-3; no DNA is available, so the TRBD1 call from TCRdb remains unchecked. Sequenced input: blood. CDR3 residues: CASTTGSTDTQYF.